The 9 T cell receptor beta chains reported below all come from one sample, sequenced in a study of T cell changes during pregnancy in multiple sclerosis. Using immunoSEQ multiplex PCR, the repertoire was profiled, and TCRdb retains in-frame clones only, with some absent. The repertoire holds 75,000 to 90,000 clones, with 91% as singletons. The sequenced sample was PBMCs, obtained in the first trimester of pregnancy. The receptors stem from a female donor in good health, serving as a control in a pregnancy study. Some clones in this sample may be carry-over from other donors' samples.

V is TRBV5-6 and J is TRBJ2-7, with TRBD1 as a possible D gene (6 bases). V was pared by 0 bases and J by 4 bases, with 11 bases between. This CDR3 comprises 14 residues. The germline V gene has CDR1 SGHDT and CDR2 YYEEEE. This CDR3 reads CASSLAGTLYEQYF. CDR3 DNA sequence: TGTGCCAGCAGCTTGGCCGGGACACTGTACGAGCAGTACTTC.

J is TRBJ2-3 and V is TRBV4-1; 10 bases line up with TRBD2. The CDR3 extends over 15 amino acids. Germline V gives CDR1 MGHRA, CDR2 YSYEKL. V dropped 4 bases and J dropped 4; count of bases not matched to a gene: 5. CDR3 protein: CASSRLAGASDTQYF. In DNA form, the CDR3 reads TGCGCCAGCAGCCGGCTAGCGGGAGCCTCAGATACGCAGTATTTT.

V usage is TRBV10-3 and J usage is TRBJ1-2, with D perhaps matching TRBD1 (5 bases). This CDR3 has 13 residues. The germline gives CDR1 ENHRY, CDR2 SYGVKD. Trimming left V 2 bases short and J 4 bases short, with 8 bases between. The CDR3 loop is CAISEETVYGYTF. The CDR3 DNA is TGTGCCATCAGTGAGGAGACAGTCTATGGCTACACCTTC.

The chain joins TRBV4-3 to TRBJ2-1; 9 nucleotides agree with TRBD2. From germline, CDR1 is LGHNA and CDR2 YSLEER. The CDR3 has 17 amino acids. Losses at the gene ends were 1 base for V and 9 bases for J; bases not matched to a gene: 13. CDR3 bases: TGCGCCAGCAGCCAAGGTGCTGGGACTAGCTCGGGGATTGAGCAGTTCTTC. It yields the protein CASSQGAGTSSGIEQFF.

This clone was counted only a few times. The genes are TRBV6-4 and TRBJ1-6; 9 positions match TRBD1. CDR3 length equals 14 residues. The germline V gene has CDR1 MRHNA and CDR2 SNTAGT. V was clipped by 4 bases and J by 10 bases; unmatched bases: 5. The CDR3 sequence: CASSAVTGGSPLHF. CDR3 bases: TGTGCCAGCAGTGCCGTGACAGGGGGGTCACCCCTCCACTTT.

The gene calls are TRBV15 and TRBJ2-3; TRBD2 matches at 13 bases. V dropped 2 bases and J dropped 4; count of bases not matched to a gene: 3. Germline assignment: CDR1 LNHNV and CDR2 YYDKDF (reference sequence). This CDR3 contains 16 residues. The CDR3 sequence is CATSRRTSGSSDTQYF. As DNA, the CDR3 is TGTGCCACCAGCAGAAGGACTAGCGGGAGCTCAGATACGCAGTATTTT.

This chain links TRBV2 with TRBJ1-5; D is unclear. The length of the CDR3 is 13 residues. The V gene's germline CDR1 is SNHLY and CDR2 FYNNEI. V shed 1 base and J shed 11 bases, with 12 bases lying between them. CDR3 nucleotides: TGTGCCAGCAGTGAAGGGGAGATGGGGACCCAGCATTTT. Protein sequence: CASSEGEMGTQHF. Filled out from reference TRBV2 and TRBJ1-5, the complete variable domain reads EPEVTQTPSHQVTQMGQEVILRCVPISNHLYFYWYRQILGQKVEFLVSFYNNEISEKSEIFDDQFSVERPDGSNFTLKIRSTKLEDSAMYFCASSEGEMGTQHFGDGTRLSIL.

V and J are TRBV7-8 and TRBJ1-5; D might be TRBD1 (6 bases). Trimming removed 7 bases from V and 1 base from J, with 11 bases in between. The CDR3 contains 14 residues. Germline V gene lookup returns CDR1 SGHVS and CDR2 FQNEAQ. This CDR3 is CASKLGASNQPQHF. CDR3 sequence (DNA): TGTGCCAGCAAGTTGGGGGCGAGCAATCAGCCCCAGCATTTT.

The V call is TRBV11-2, the J call TRBJ1-1; tentative D call: TRBD1 (6 bases). The CDR3 loop spans 14 amino acids. Looked up from germline, CDR1 is SGHAT and CDR2 is FQNNGV. Trimming removed 4 bases at V and 2 bases at J, with 11 bases between. Here the CDR3 DNA reads TGTGCCAGCAGCTCCCGACAGGCTAACACTGAAGCTTTCTTT. Encoded protein: CASSSRQANTEAFF.